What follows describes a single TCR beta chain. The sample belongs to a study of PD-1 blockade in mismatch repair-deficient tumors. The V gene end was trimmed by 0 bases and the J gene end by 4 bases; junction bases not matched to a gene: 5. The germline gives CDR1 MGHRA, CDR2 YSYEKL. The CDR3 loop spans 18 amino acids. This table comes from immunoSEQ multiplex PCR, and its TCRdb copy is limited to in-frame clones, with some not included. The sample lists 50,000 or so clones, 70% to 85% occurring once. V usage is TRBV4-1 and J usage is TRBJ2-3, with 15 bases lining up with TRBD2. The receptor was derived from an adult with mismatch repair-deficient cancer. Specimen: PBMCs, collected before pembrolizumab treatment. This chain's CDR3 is CASSQDYGLAGGADTQYF. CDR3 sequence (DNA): TGCGCCAGCAGCCAAGATTACGGACTAGCGGGAGGGGCAGATACGCAGTATTTT.